Each of the 24 T cell receptor beta chains below was sequenced from the same sample in a study of CD39 and CD103 CD8 tumor-infiltrating T cells. Measured with immunoSEQ multiplex PCR; TCRdb has only the in-frame clones, and not every one. This table has roughly 18,000 clones, around nine tenths appearing once. Sequenced material: CD8+ T cells sorted from blood. Sample subset: total memory CD8 T cells (CD45RA-CCR7+/-) from blood or uninvolved lymph node. The source of these receptors is a human donor with head and neck squamous cell carcinoma.

The V gene is TRBV7-9, the J gene TRBJ1-2; 7 bases line up with TRBD1. Looked up from germline, CDR1 is SEHNR and CDR2 is FQNEAQ (reference sequence). The V gene end was trimmed by 6 bases and the J gene end by 7 bases; junction bases not matched to a gene: 11. CDR3 length equals 14 residues. Here the CDR3 DNA reads TGTGCCAGCAGATTCTTGGACAGGCAGGGTGGCTACACCTTC. Translating it yields CASRFLDRQGGYTF.

CDR3 sequence: CASTYRGLHEQFF. The CDR3 DNA reads as TGTGCCAGCACTTATAGGGGGCTCCATGAGCAGTTCTTC. The rearrangement links TRBV28 to TRBJ2-1, with TRBD1 identical over 7 bases. CDR3 length: 13 residues. The ends lost 7 bases at V and 8 bases at J; junction bases unmatched: 8. The germline V gene has CDR1 MDHEN and CDR2 SYDVKM. The entire variable domain, with the rest obtained from reference TRBV28 and TRBJ2-1, is as follows: DVKVTQSSRYLVKRTGEKVFLECVQDMDHENMFWYRQDPGLGLRLIYFSYDVKMKEKGDIPEGYSVSREKKERFSLILESASTNQTSMYLCASTYRGLHEQFFGPGTRLTVL.

The CDR3 spells CATSRAGTDEAFF. The CDR3 DNA follows: TGTGCCACCAGCAGAGCCGGGACAGACGAAGCTTTCTTT. The chain uses TRBV15 and TRBJ1-1; 7 positions agree with TRBD1. Trimming removed 1 base from V and 8 bases from J; junction bases left unmatched: 4. The CDR3 totals 13 residues. The V gene's germline CDR1 is LNHNV and CDR2 YYDKDF (reference sequence). Combining the CDR3 with reference TRBV15 and TRBJ1-1 gives the whole variable domain DAMVIQNPRYQVTQFGKPVTLSCSQTLNHNVMYWYQQKSSQAPKLLFHYYDKDFNNEADTPDNFQSRRPNTSFCFLDIRSPGLGDTAMYLCATSRAGTDEAFFGQGTRLTVV.

The V and J genes are TRBV13 and TRBJ2-5; D is perhaps TRBD2 (6 bases). The CDR3 covers 14 residues. V was pared by 2 bases and J by 5 bases, with 12 bases between. CDR1 and CDR2 (germline): PRHDT, FYEKMQ (reference sequence). CDR3 DNA sequence: TGTGCCAGCAGCTTAACTAGTGGGGGGGAGACCCAGTACTTC. Translated, it gives CASSLTSGGETQYF.

The chain joins TRBV5-4 to TRBJ1-2, with D unresolved. This CDR3 contains 14 residues. The germline V gene has CDR1 SGHNT and CDR2 YYREEE (reference sequence). Trimming stripped 1 base from V and 2 bases from J, with 9 bases between. The CDR3 DNA follows: TGTGCCAGCAGCTTGTGGCTCGGGAACTATGGCTACACCTTC. Translating it yields CASSLWLGNYGYTF.

The V call is TRBV5-4, the J call TRBJ2-3; 7 nucleotides align to TRBD2. This CDR3 is 13 amino acids long. V was pared by 2 bases and J by 4 bases, with 1 base of the junction left unmatched. Germline assignment: CDR1 SGHNT and CDR2 YYREEE (reference sequence). CDR3 residues: CASSFGGADTQYF. Here the CDR3 DNA reads TGTGCCAGCAGCTTTGGGGGGGCAGATACGCAGTATTTT.

The chain employs TRBV9 and TRBJ2-3; TRBD2 might be the D (6 bases). Germline CDR1 is SGDLS and CDR2 is YYNGEE. The V end was cut by 2 bases, the J end by 12 bases, with 16 bases between. The CDR3 contains 13 residues. CDR3 coding DNA: TGTGCCAGCAGCGTCGAGGAGGGTCTCTTACAGTATTTT. Protein: CASSVEEGLLQYF. The variable domain in full, completed from reference TRBV9 and TRBJ2-3, reads DSGVTQTPKHLITATGQRVTLRCSPRSGDLSVYWYQQSLDQGLQFLIQYYNGEERAKGNILERFSAQQFPDLHSELNLSSLELGDSALYFCASSVEEGLLQYFGPGTRLTVL.

This clone was detected a few times. The chain has TRBV27 and TRBJ1-6; D gene uncertain. V was clipped by 6 bases and J by 8 bases, with 11 bases between them. Germline V CDR1 and CDR2: MNHEY, SMNVEV (reference sequence). This CDR3 has 13 residues. CDR3 sequence (DNA): TGTGCCAGCAGCCTAGGGTATTATTCACCCCTCCACTTT. It translates to CASSLGYYSPLHF.

The chain joins TRBV28 to TRBJ1-2; perhaps TRBD1 as D (6 bases). Trimming took 6 bases from V and 6 from J, leaving 23 bases between them. CDR1 and CDR2 from the germline V gene are MDHEN and SYDVKM. The CDR3 consists of 16 residues. In nucleotides, the CDR3 is TGTGCCAGCAGGCCTCTTGGACAGCAATCTCCCCATGGCTACACCTTC. Its translation: CASRPLGQQSPHGYTF.

The V gene is TRBV6-5, the J gene TRBJ2-2; D not resolved. Germline V gene lookup returns CDR1 MNHEY and CDR2 SVGAGI. The CDR3 sequence is 15 residues long. Between the trimmed V and J ends, which lost 2 bases and 1 base, there was a span of 8 bases. The CDR3 sequence: CASSYGIGNTGELFF. For the CDR3, the DNA is TGTGCCAGCAGTTACGGTATAGGGAACACCGGGGAGCTGTTTTTT.

This clone has just one count. This rearrangement joins TRBV2 to TRBJ1-6; D gene unclear. Germline lookup yields CDR1 SNHLY and CDR2 FYNNEI. The CDR3 covers 15 residues. Between the trimmed V and J ends, which lost 6 bases and 0 bases, there was a span of 9 bases. The CDR3 DNA is TGTGCCAGCAGGGAACATAGCTCCTATAATTCACCCCTCCACTTT. Protein: CASREHSSYNSPLHF.

The J gene is TRBJ1-2, the V gene TRBV6-5; D gene ambiguous. The germline V gene encodes CDR1 MNHEY and CDR2 SVGAGI. Trimming cost V 2 bases and J 0 bases, with 10 bases left between them. The CDR3 is made up of 15 amino acids. CDR3: CASSYQETANYGYTF. In DNA form, the CDR3 reads TGTGCCAGCAGTTACCAGGAGACGGCTAACTATGGCTACACCTTC.

V is TRBV7-9 and J is TRBJ1-1; D call uncertain. CDR1 and CDR2 from the germline V gene are SEHNR and FQNEAQ (reference sequence). V was trimmed by 2 bases and J by 7 bases, leaving 11 bases between them. CDR3 length: 13 residues. The chain's CDR3 is CASSLLVGDEAFF. The CDR3 DNA is TGTGCCAGCAGCTTACTGGTCGGGGATGAAGCTTTCTTT. Looking up the rest from reference TRBV7-9 and TRBJ1-1 gives the full variable domain: DTGVSQNPRHKITKRGQNVTFRCDPISEHNRLYWYRQTLGQGPEFLTYFQNEAQLEKSRLLSDRFSAERPKGSFSTLEIQRTEQGDSAMYLCASSLLVGDEAFFGQGTRLTVV.

V and J are TRBV2 and TRBJ1-3; 7 bases are shared with TRBD1. J was trimmed by 0 bases and V by 10 bases; bases with no gene match: 6. The CDR3 is 14 residues long. CDR1 and CDR2 from the germline V gene are SNHLY and FYNNEI. CDR3 DNA: TGTGCCACCTCCGGGGACAGCTCTGGAAACACCATATATTTT. Translating gives CATSGDSSGNTIYF.

The chain employs TRBV11-2 and TRBJ2-5, with 11 bases lining up with TRBD2. The CDR3 loop spans 15 amino acids. CDR1 is SGHAT and CDR2 is FQNNGV in the germline V gene. J lost 2 bases, V lost 6 bases, and 5 bases had no gene match. CDR3 nucleotides: TGTGCCAGCAGGCTAGCGGGGGGTGGGCAAGAGACCCAGTACTTC. Protein product: CASRLAGGGQETQYF.

Of note for this clone: At the DNA level, this CDR3 is encoded by other sequences in the same sample as well. This chain joins TRBV27 and TRBJ1-1; D not resolved. Trimming left V 5 bases short and J 11 bases short, with 18 bases between. Germline CDR1 and CDR2: MNHEY and SMNVEV (reference sequence). The CDR3 covers 13 residues. CDR3 bases: TGTGCCAGCAGTCCTCTCGGCAGGCTGGGGGCTTTCTTT. Its protein product is CASSPLGRLGAFF.

This rearrangement joins TRBV28 to TRBJ2-7; D remains unclear. Germline V lookup: CDR1 MDHEN, CDR2 SYDVKM. The CDR3 sequence is 15 residues long. V was pared by 2 bases and J by 2 bases, with 13 bases between. The CDR3 DNA reads TGTGCCAGCAGTTTAATAGGGTTTGGGGCCTACGAGCAGTACTTC. Residues: CASSLIGFGAYEQYF.

The rearrangement uses TRBV30 and TRBJ2-7; a possible D gene is TRBD1 (5 bases). Trimming removed 5 bases at V and 0 bases at J, with 11 bases between. The CDR3 loop spans 13 amino acids. Germline V gives CDR1 GTSNPN, CDR2 SVGIG (reference sequence). The CDR3 region is CAWGRVSSYEQYF. For the CDR3, the DNA is TGTGCCTGGGGCAGGGTTAGCTCCTACGAGCAGTACTTC. The full variable domain, rest sourced from reference TRBV30 and TRBJ2-7, is SQTIHQWPATLVQPVGSPLSLECTVEGTSNPNLYWYRQAAGRGLQLLFYSVGIGQISSEVPQNLSASRPQDRQFILSSKKLLLSDSGFYLCAWGRVSSYEQYFGPGTRLTVT.

V and J are TRBV6-8 and TRBJ1-2; TRBD1 agrees at 7 bases. There are 13 residues in the CDR3. CDR1 MNHGY and CDR2 SAAAGT come from the germline V gene. The V segment lost 7 bases and the J segment 6 bases; nucleotides outside the gene matches: 8. The CDR3 reads CASIKDRANGYTF. The CDR3 region has the DNA TGTGCCAGCATTAAAGACAGGGCAAATGGCTACACCTTC.

The chain carries TRBV19 and TRBJ1-2; the match to TRBD1 covers 9 bases. Germline V gene data show CDR1 as LNHDA and CDR2 as SQIVND (reference sequence). CDR3 length: 15 amino acids. The V gene end was trimmed by 5 bases and the J gene end by 5 bases; junction bases not matched to a gene: 9. The CDR3 reads CASSSGTGSIYGYTF. The CDR3 DNA is TGTGCCAGTAGTTCCGGGACAGGGTCTATTTATGGCTACACCTTC.

The chain has TRBV10-3 and TRBJ2-3, with 11 bases matching TRBD2. Germline CDR1 reads ENHRY; CDR2 reads SYGVKD. Unmatched junction bases numbered 13, after V lost 3 bases and J lost 2 bases. The CDR3 extends over 19 amino acids. The DNA for the CDR3 is TGTGCCATCAGTGATTCGACTAGCGGGACCCAGAGTCACACAGATACGCAGTATTTT. As protein: CAISDSTSGTQSHTDTQYF.

This rearrangement joins TRBV6-5 to TRBJ2-5; TRBD2 aligns across 7 bases. V lost 8 bases and J lost 3; bases outside the gene matches: 9. The CDR3 spans 14 residues. CDR1 and CDR2 from the germline V gene are MNHEY and SVGAGI. This CDR3 is CASAPWGGKETQYF. For the CDR3, the DNA is TGTGCCAGCGCTCCGTGGGGGGGTAAAGAGACCCAGTACTTC.

This chain links TRBV5-1 with TRBJ2-1; possibly TRBD1 for D (6 bases). V was clipped by 4 bases and J by 1 base, with 18 bases between them. This CDR3 spans 17 amino acids. Germline CDR1 SGHRS, CDR2 YFSETQ. The CDR3: CASSKDPRGGSYNEQFF. CDR3 in DNA: TGCGCCAGCAGCAAAGACCCCAGGGGTGGATCCTACAATGAGCAGTTCTTC.

The CDR3, as DNA: TGTGCCAGCAGCTTACCCGGAGCGACTGAAGCTTTCTTT. Its translation is CASSLPGATEAFF. The genes are TRBV11-2 and TRBJ1-1; D gene unclear. The CDR3 loop spans 13 amino acids. Trimming shortened V by 2 bases and J by 5 bases, and 9 bases separated the two germline ends. From germline, CDR1 is SGHAT and CDR2 FQNNGV. The complete variable domain, with remaining parts taken from reference TRBV11-2 and TRBJ1-1, reads EAGVAQSPRYKIIEKRQSVAFWCNPISGHATLYWYQQILGQGPKLLIQFQNNGVVDDSQLPKDRFSAERLKGVDSTLKIQPAKLEDSAVYLCASSLPGATEAFFGQGTRLTVV.